This T cell receptor (beta chain) derives from a study of long-term antiretroviral therapy in people with HIV (dated by TCRdb to between 2021 and 2024). Regarding the research as a whole: The earliest samples were collected roughly a decade before the 2015 WHO recommendation for immediate ART, at a time when ART was usually postponed until CD4 counts fell. This retrospective serial study examined whether starting ART and sustained HIV suppression were associated with changes in the composition and diversity of the TRB repertoire in peripheral blood. About 35% of the 30 participants with HIV were female. No cross-contamination during QIAcube processing was seen in test extractions of a monoclonal T-cell line run alongside around 31 polyclonal samples. A total of about 200 cryopreserved PBMC samples were contributed to the cohort by 30 adults with confirmed HIV infection, with samples collected serially over a mean of about 6 years (range 1-12).

Points the paper makes about the study in general: Starting ART was linked to a significant rise in TRB diversity, yet even after long-term ART the diversity remained significantly lower than in transplant donor controls. At every time point, the repertoire was dominated by expanded TRB clones first identified before ART initiation, although this dominance fluctuated and, in many PLHIV, declined after ART. Inferences about post-ART repertoire changes were limited because no data were available on ART adherence, viral resistance or therapy changes. CDR3 length ranges in HIV repertoires were narrower than in controls, and network structure suggested an antigen-experienced repertoire with only a slight naive shift after ART. Since PBMC availability was limited, sequencing covered only the TCR beta chain, with no alpha chain pairing. Because pre-ART samples had limited cell numbers, profiling was done on unsorted PBMC rather than on sorted CD4+ and CD8+ T cells. The samples span the years 2004 to 2017, and the ART regimens used may be less effective than current regimens.

To be included, a participant needed at least one PBMC sample from before ART initiation plus at least two post-ART samples. Every participant with HIV received treatment in the United States of America. Before DNA extraction, cryopreserved samples containing about 0.9-11 million PBMC were thawed and washed. At the time of the earliest PBMC sample, participants with HIV were aged between roughly 23 and 60 years. Per participant, PBMC samples came from 1-4 timepoints prior to ART initiation and 2-8 timepoints following ART initiation, for a median of 7 samples. For every participant, serial HIV viral load, CD4+ T-cell count, ART history and demographic data were obtained. A Qiagen kit on a QIAcube was used to extract genomic DNA from unsorted PBMC, with samples processed in batches of 12. Via the germline V gene, CDR1 is MDHEN and CDR2 SYDVKM. After removal of 4 bases from V and 7 bases from J, the junction retains 14 bases not matched to a gene. From cysteine to phenylalanine, the CDR3 is 17 amino acids long. Of all the DNA, just the CDR3 is kept, 51 bases in frame from base 1.

The immunoSEQ hsTCRB v3.0 assay was used at survey level resolution to sequence the TRB variable region. TRB sequencing targeted a depth of roughly 35,000-55,000 T-cell genomes per sample. TRB libraries were pooled and sequenced on an Illumina MiSeq using a v3 150-cycle kit. As for the original processing: Analysis of repertoires was carried out in R inside a reproducible Nextflow workflow spanning QC, data transformation and analysis. Custom analyses were implemented in LymphoSeq2, an R package for AIRR-Seq data exploration. Four samples yielding fewer than 5000 total TRB sequences were excluded, leaving more than 150 analyzed HIV repertoires. Among the approximately 200 retained HIV repertoires, 55 to 60 were collected before ART initiation and more than 120 after ART initiation. Repertoires were downsampled to 5000 TRB nucleotide sequences, with summary statistics averaged over 100 downsampling iterations. Only TRB sequences with CDR3 regions of at least seven amino acids were retained for analysis. A Shannon entropy-derived clonality score and the Gini coefficient were used to measure diversity. In the repertoire networks, any two of the top 5000 CDR3 amino acid sequences were linked whenever the two sequences differed by an edit distance of one. For TRB CDR3 amino acid sequences, GLIPH2 was used to predict antigen specificity groups and MHC restriction. To flag known CMV, EBV, HIV or tissue antigen associations, CDR3 amino acid sequences were matched against VDJdb and McPAS-TCR. Pre-ART, post-ART and control groups were compared with Wilcoxon signed-rank tests and Holm-Bonferroni correction. Drawn from immuneACCESS, this table holds only the in-frame rearrangements with V and J called that TCRdb kept. Clones are partly lost; checked studies trace under half to an unresolved V gene and leave the rest unexplained. V and J calls and clone size are as listed in that table; D and trimming were resolved from the DNA. The table for this sample lists about 22,000 clones; roughly 90% of them were counted only once. Together, the top ten hold 6.4% of the sample.

As for this clone: What this receptor recognizes is not known. No base quality information exists; no much larger clone differs at one position.

The material sequenced was unsorted PBMCs, taken 0.6 years after starting antiretroviral therapy. This receptor was obtained from a man between 60 and 70 years old with HIV. The receptor chain draws on TRBV28 and TRBJ2-4; a stretch of 9 junction bases matches TRBD1. The CDR3 corresponds to CASSSADRDRGRNIQYF. The DNA sequence follows: TGTGCCAGCAGTTCCGCTGACCGAGACAGGGGGAGGAACATTCAGTACTTC.